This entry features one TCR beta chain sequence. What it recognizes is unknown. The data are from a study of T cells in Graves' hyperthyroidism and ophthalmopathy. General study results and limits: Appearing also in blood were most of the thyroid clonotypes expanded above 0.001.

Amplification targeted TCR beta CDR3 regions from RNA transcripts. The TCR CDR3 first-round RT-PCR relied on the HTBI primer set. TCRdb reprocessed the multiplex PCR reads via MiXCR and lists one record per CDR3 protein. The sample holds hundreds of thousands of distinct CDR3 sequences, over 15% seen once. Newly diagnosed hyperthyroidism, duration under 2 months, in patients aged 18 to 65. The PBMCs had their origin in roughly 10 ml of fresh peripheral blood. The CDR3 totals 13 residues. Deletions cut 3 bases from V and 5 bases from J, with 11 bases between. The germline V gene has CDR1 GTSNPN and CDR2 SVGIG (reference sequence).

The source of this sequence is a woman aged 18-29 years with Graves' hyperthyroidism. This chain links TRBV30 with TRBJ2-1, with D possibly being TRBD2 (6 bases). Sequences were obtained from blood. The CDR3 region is CAWSPAGHNEQFF. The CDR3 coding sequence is TGTGCCTGGAGCCCCGCGGGGCACAATGAGCAGTTCTTC.